One and the same sample provided the 14 T cell receptor beta chains below, sequenced in a study of T cell changes during pregnancy in multiple sclerosis. Sequencing was performed with immunoSEQ multiplex PCR; in TCRdb, only in-frame clones are kept and a portion is missing. Of around 71,000 clones in the sample, 90% to 95% were seen once. Sequences were derived from peripheral blood, sampled after pregnancy. Source of these receptors: a female donor with multiple sclerosis, enrolled in a pregnancy study.

The chain employs TRBV19 and TRBJ2-7, with D possibly TRBD2 on 5 matching bases. Trimming cost V 5 bases and J 3 bases, with 11 bases left between them. The V gene's germline CDR1 is LNHDA and CDR2 SQIVND (reference sequence). The CDR3 spans 13 residues. CDR3 loop: CASSQAESYEQYF. CDR3 sequence (DNA): TGTGCCAGTAGTCAAGCGGAGAGCTACGAGCAGTACTTC.

This chain connects TRBV30 to TRBJ1-2; TRBD1 aligns across 9 bases. V lost 0 bases to trimming and J lost 2 bases; unmatched junction nucleotides: 4. CDR1 and CDR2 from the germline V gene are GTSNPN and SVGIG (reference sequence). This CDR3 contains 15 residues. The DNA for the CDR3 is TGTGCCTGGAGTGTCAGGGGACAGGGCAACTATGGCTACACCTTC. This sequence encodes CAWSVRGQGNYGYTF.

This clone was recorded only once. The genes are TRBV28 and TRBJ2-3, with a tentative D call TRBD2 (6 bases). The germline V gene encodes CDR1 MDHEN and CDR2 SYDVKM. V was trimmed by 3 bases and J by 3 bases, leaving 13 bases between them. The CDR3 length is 15 residues. CDR3 residues: CASSFWVRGTDTQYF. The CDR3 region has the DNA TGTGCCAGCAGTTTCTGGGTCCGGGGGACAGATACGCAGTATTTT.

The chain combines TRBV4-1 with TRBJ2-1; D remains ambiguous. CDR1 and CDR2 from the germline V gene are MGHRA and YSYEKL. The length of the CDR3 is 14 residues. Deletions cut 1 base from V and 8 bases from J, with 12 bases between. CDR3 coding DNA: TGCGCCAGCAGCCAAGGAACGCCTCGGGATGAGCAGTTCTTC. It is translated as CASSQGTPRDEQFF.

The chain has TRBV19 and TRBJ2-3; 8 bases fit TRBD2. Germline V lookup: CDR1 LNHDA, CDR2 SQIVND (reference sequence). J gave up 3 bases and V 3 bases, and 11 bases lay outside the gene matches. The CDR3 has 17 residues. The CDR3 reads CASSIWSMASGTDTQYF. CDR3 in DNA: TGTGCCAGTAGTATTTGGTCGATGGCTAGCGGGACAGATACGCAGTATTTT.

The chain joins TRBV6-5 to TRBJ1-1; possible D gene TRBD1, 5 bases. Trimming cost V 8 bases and J 5 bases, with 15 bases left between them. Germline CDR1 MNHEY, CDR2 SVGAGI. This CDR3 contains 13 residues. The CDR3 reads CASFRSGRTEAFF. As DNA, the CDR3 is TGTGCCAGCTTTAGGTCAGGGCGTACTGAAGCTTTCTTT.

J is TRBJ1-1 and V is TRBV11-2; TRBD1 might be the D (5 bases). The CDR3 is 15 amino acids. Trimming took off 1 base at V and 1 base at J, with 10 bases between the two ends. The germline gives CDR1 SGHAT, CDR2 FQNNGV. The CDR3 region is CASSLAIQANTEAFF. CDR3 in DNA: TGTGCCAGCAGCTTAGCCATACAGGCGAACACTGAAGCTTTCTTT. Complete variable domain (other parts from reference TRBV11-2 and TRBJ1-1): EAGVAQSPRYKIIEKRQSVAFWCNPISGHATLYWYQQILGQGPKLLIQFQNNGVVDDSQLPKDRFSAERLKGVDSTLKIQPAKLEDSAVYLCASSLAIQANTEAFFGQGTRLTVV.

The genes are TRBV6-5 and TRBJ2-5; no clear D gene. The J call may not be correct, given that the DNA end is closer to TRBJ2-7. The CDR3 is 13 residues long. Germline assignment: CDR1 MNHEY and CDR2 SVGAGI. This chain's CDR3 is CASSLSGSYEQYF. CDR3 sequence (DNA): TGTGCCAGCAGTTTGTCAGGATCCTACGAGCAGTACTTC.

This clone showed up many times. This sample also contains other DNA sequences that code for the same CDR3. The chain recombines TRBV9 with TRBJ2-1, with 7 bases fitting TRBD2. In germline, CDR1 is SGDLS, CDR2 YYNGEE. The CDR3 spans 15 residues. V lost 0 bases and J lost 7; bases outside the gene matches: 7. The CDR3, as DNA: TGTGCCAGCAGCGTAGGGGCGGGAGTATATAATGAGCAGTTCTTC. This sequence encodes CASSVGAGVYNEQFF.

The chain couples TRBV10-2 to TRBJ2-7; 8 nucleotides agree with TRBD1. In germline, CDR1 is WSHSY, CDR2 SAAADI. V lost 7 bases and J lost 5; bases outside the gene matches: 7. The length of the CDR3 is 13 residues. The CDR3 loop reads CASKFSGGNEQYF. CDR3 coding DNA: TGCGCCAGCAAGTTTTCAGGGGGCAACGAGCAGTACTTC.

The V gene is TRBV30, the J gene TRBJ2-1; 8 bases map to TRBD2. This CDR3 is 15 amino acids long. The V and J ends lost 4 bases and 0 bases, in that order; junction bases with no gene match: 5. Germline V gene data show CDR1 as GTSNPN and CDR2 as SVGIG (reference sequence). The CDR3, as DNA: TGTGCCTGGATCGTGGGGACTAGCTCCTACAATGAGCAGTTCTTC. The encoded protein is CAWIVGTSSYNEQFF.

J is TRBJ2-1 and V is TRBV11-2, with TRBD1 matching 7 bases. Trimming removed 2 bases from V and 10 bases from J; junction bases left unmatched: 11. CDR3 length: 15 amino acids. Germline V gives CDR1 SGHAT, CDR2 FQNNGV. This chain's CDR3 is CASSLSRGGHWEQFF. The CDR3 coding sequence is TGTGCCAGCAGCTTATCTCGAGGGGGCCATTGGGAGCAGTTCTTC.

The chain couples TRBV12-5 to TRBJ1-4, with unresolved D. The CDR3 has 18 residues. Trimming left V 1 base short and J 1 base short, with 16 bases between. Germline values: CDR1 LGHNT, CDR2 FRNRAP. This CDR3 reads CASGLDGRLGRTNEKLFF. The CDR3 region has the DNA TGTGCTAGTGGTTTGGATGGACGGTTGGGGAGAACTAATGAAAAACTGTTTTTT.

The rearrangement uses TRBV5-4 and TRBJ2-7; TRBD2 agrees at 8 bases. Germline V gene data show CDR1 as SGHNT and CDR2 as YYREEE (reference sequence). Germline trimming cut 0 bases from V and 5 bases from J; bases unmatched to any gene: 7. This CDR3 is built from 15 residues. The CDR3 region is CASSLAGGPINEQYF. For the CDR3, the DNA is TGTGCCAGCAGCTTGGCGGGAGGGCCGATTAACGAGCAGTACTTC.